This T cell receptor (beta chain) was obtained from a study of shared clonotypes between healthy human individuals. In the naive CD8 group, cells lacked CD45RO and were positively selected for CCR7, so terminally differentiated effector memory CD45RA+ cells were left out. General study points: Blood was the only sampled material, and tissue repertoires likely differ.

CDR3 length equals 15 residues. The V and J ends lost 3 bases and 2 bases, in that order; junction bases with no gene match: 5. The germline CDR1 and CDR2 sequences are MNHNS and SASEGT. To note about this clone: Its specificity is not known.

Deep-level assay runs were performed. Profiling relied on immunoSEQ multiplex PCR, and the TCRdb table lists in-frame clones only, not all of them. The sample contains around 620,000 clones, around 95% of which appear only once. The sequenced material came from naive CD8+ T cells sorted from blood. The rearrangement links TRBV6-1 to TRBJ2-7, with 9 bases that match TRBD2. This clonotype originated in a woman aged 30 to 39 in good health. The CDR3 reads CASSDQAGGPYEQYF. DNA for the CDR3: TGTGCCAGCAGTGATCAAGCGGGAGGCCCCTACGAGCAGTACTTC.